These 3 T cell receptor beta chains originate from one sample sequenced in a study of blood T cell repertoires in COVID-19 (dated by TCRdb to 2020 to 2022). Receptors were amplified or captured by the immunoSEQ multiplex PCR assay. TCRdb provides this immuneACCESS table in a form limited to in-frame rearrangements. Some clones are lacking; in checked studies, under half of them reflect an unresolved V gene, and why the rest are absent is not known. The sample records 110,000 to 150,000 clones, over 75% of which are singletons. Around 2.9% of the sample comes from the top ten. The sequenced sample was peripheral blood. The receptors were gathered from a woman aged 55-70 years with active COVID-19.

This clone was counted only a few times. The chain is built from TRBV11-2 and TRBJ2-7, with 11 bases lining up with TRBD2. This CDR3 has 15 amino acids. Trimming cost V 6 bases and J 2 bases; bases outside gene matches: 6. From germline, CDR1 is SGHAT and CDR2 FQNNGV. In DNA, the CDR3 is TGTGCCAGCAGGAACCTAGCGGGAGGAGCCTACGAGCAGTACTTC. Residues: CASRNLAGGAYEQYF.

V and J are TRBV3-1 (or the pseudogene TRBV3-2) and TRBJ2-1; 10 bases align to TRBD2. Germline loops: CDR1 LGHDT, CDR2 YNNKEL (reference sequence). The CDR3 consists of 17 residues. With V trimmed by 4 bases and J by 0 bases, 6 bases remained unmatched. The CDR3 sequence is CASSPWTSGSSYNEQFF. Written as DNA, the CDR3 is TGTGCCAGCAGCCCCTGGACTAGCGGCAGCTCCTACAATGAGCAGTTCTTC.

The V and J genes are TRBV6-5 and TRBJ1-1; the D gene is possibly TRBD1 (6 bases). In germline, CDR1 is MNHEY, CDR2 SVGAGI. CDR3 length: 14 amino acids. V dropped 6 bases and J dropped 0 bases, with 11 bases sitting between them. CDR3 in DNA: TGTGCCAGCAGCCGGGGACATATGAACACTGAAGCTTTCTTT. As protein: CASSRGHMNTEAFF.